The rows below give T cell receptor beta chains drawn from one sample of a study of T cells in Graves' hyperthyroidism and ophthalmopathy. In TCRdb, the multiplex PCR reads were re-called with MiXCR into one record per CDR3 protein. The table has some 510,000 distinct CDR3 sequences, roughly 20% seen once. Sequencing input: blood. The source is a man younger than 35 with Graves' hyperthyroidism. Each CDR3 is given with its conserved first and last residue. D genes are given only for firm matches. Size is stated for part of the rows, as once, few or many counts, or as a class when the clone is expanded.

CDR3 protein | CDR3 DNA | V gene | clone size | D gene | J gene
CASSYRVGANVLTF | TGTGCCAGCAGTTACAGGGTTGGGGCCAACGTCCTGACTTTC | TRBV2 | many | NA | TRBJ2-6
CSARDLAMDTGELFF | TGCAGTGCTAGAGATCTAGCGATGGACACCGGGGAGCTGTTTTTT | TRBV20-1 | few | NA | TRBJ2-2
CASSLDVGIDEQYF | TGTGCCAGCAGCTTAGATGTGGGTATCGACGAGCAGTACTTC | TRBV7-9 | NA | NA | TRBJ2-7
CSGLGHSNTEAFF | TGCAGTGGTTTGGGACACTCGAACACTGAAGCTTTCTTT | TRBV20-1 | NA | NA | TRBJ1-1
CASTLDRGLYEQYF | TGTGCCAGCACCTTGGACAGGGGGCTTTACGAGCAGTACTTC | TRBV27 | NA | TRBD1 | TRBJ2-7
CASSSLSGSGETQYF | TGTGCCAGCAGCTCCCTTAGCGGGTCTGGGGAGACCCAGTACTTC | TRBV7-8 | few | TRBD2 | TRBJ2-5
CSARSLTRQDGNYGYTF | TGCAGTGCTAGATCATTGACCCGACAGGACGGTAACTATGGCTACACCTTC | TRBV20-1 | NA | NA | TRBJ1-2
CSVVKGQGATEAFF | TGCAGCGTGGTAAAAGGACAGGGGGCCACTGAAGCTTTCTTT | TRBV29-1 | many | TRBD1 | TRBJ1-1
CSAREFQGSGNTIYF | TGCAGTGCTAGAGAATTTCAGGGCTCTGGAAACACCATATATTTT | TRBV20-1 | many | NA | TRBJ1-3
CASGARTNTGELFF | TGTGCCAGTGGAGCCCGAACGAACACCGGGGAGCTGTTTTTT | TRBV19 | many | NA | TRBJ2-2
CAWDLDLYGYTF | TGTGCCTGGGACTTGGACCTCTATGGCTACACCTTC | TRBV30 | NA | NA | TRBJ1-2
CSASRLAGGNTIYF | TGCAGTGCTAGCCGCTTAGCTGGGGGAAACACCATATATTTT | TRBV20-1 | few | NA | TRBJ1-3
CASSGDSPNTGELFF | TGTGCCAGCAGTGGGGACAGTCCGAACACCGGGGAGCTGTTTTTT | TRBV6-1 | NA | TRBD1 | TRBJ2-2
CASRPGGGMYGYTF | TGTGCCAGCAGACCCGGGGGGGGAATGTATGGCTACACCTTC | TRBV7-2 | few | NA | TRBJ1-2
CASSLGMSYGYTF | TGTGCCAGCAGTCTCGGGATGAGCTATGGCTACACCTTC | TRBV12-3/TRBV12-4 | many | NA | TRBJ1-2
CSVEPWGLETQYF | TGCAGCGTTGAACCTTGGGGGCTTGAGACCCAGTACTTC | TRBV29-1 | many | NA | TRBJ2-5
CASIPSGGGEKLFF | TGTGCCAGCATCCCTAGCGGGGGCGGCGAAAAACTGTTTTTT | TRBV28 | NA | NA | TRBJ1-4
CAVRQDSGANVLTF | TGTGCCGTAAGACAGGACTCTGGGGCCAACGTCCTGACTTTC | TRBV6-4 | few | NA | TRBJ2-6
CASRAGDRRSRSGANVLTF | TGTGCCAGCAGAGCTGGGGACCGGCGGTCTAGATCTGGGGCCAACGTCCTGACTTTC | TRBV6-6 | many | NA | TRBJ2-6
CASSLGDSRNQPQHF | TGCGCCAGCAGCTTGGGGGACAGTCGTAATCAGCCCCAGCATTTT | TRBV5-1 | many | TRBD1 | TRBJ1-5
CATSSQGLDEQYF | TGTGCCACCAGCAGTCAGGGGCTCGACGAGCAGTACTTC | TRBV15 | many | NA | TRBJ2-7
CASSLAGWKETQYF | TGTGCCAGCAGTCTGGCAGGGTGGAAAGAGACCCAGTACTTC | TRBV6-1 | NA | NA | TRBJ2-5
CASRPPGGYGYTF | TGTGCCAGCAGACCCCCAGGGGGCTATGGCTACACCTTC | TRBV12-3/TRBV12-4 | many | TRBD1 | TRBJ1-2
CASSLPTVVFGAFF | TGTGCCAGCAGCCTACCCACGGTAGTCTTCGGAGCTTTCTTT | TRBV7-9 | many | NA | TRBJ1-1
CASSDGSKGYGYTF | TGTGCCAGCAGTGACGGGAGTAAAGGCTATGGCTACACCTTC | TRBV6-5 | many | NA | TRBJ1-2
CASSYGDSATYEQYF | TGTGCCAGCAGTTACGGGGACTCGGCGACCTACGAGCAGTACTTC | TRBV6-2/TRBV6-3 | few | NA | TRBJ2-7
CAWTTSEAGELFF | TGTGCCTGGACGACTAGCGAGGCCGGGGAGCTGTTTTTT | TRBV30 | many | TRBD2 | TRBJ2-2
CASTRLTGGGTEAFF | TGTGCCAGCACCCGACTGACAGGCGGCGGCACTGAAGCTTTCTTT | TRBV28 | NA | NA | TRBJ1-1
CASSPFYSYEQYF | TGTGCCAGCAGCCCCTTCTACTCCTACGAGCAGTACTTC | TRBV6-2/TRBV6-3 | NA | NA | TRBJ2-7
CASSTWSSNQPQHF | TGTGCCAGCAGCACCTGGTCAAGCAATCAGCCCCAGCATTTT | TRBV9 | many | NA | TRBJ1-5
CASSFGGTGGNQPQHF | TGTGCCAGCAGCTTTGGAGGGACAGGGGGCAATCAGCCCCAGCATTTT | TRBV7-8 | many | TRBD1 | TRBJ1-5
CASSRSTGEETQYF | TGCGCCAGCAGCCGCTCGACAGGGGAAGAGACCCAGTACTTC | TRBV4-1 | NA | TRBD1 | TRBJ2-5
CASSYSTLGGSGNTIYF | TGTGCCAGCAGTTACTCGACTCTCGGGGGTTCGGGAAACACCATATATTTT | TRBV6-5 | NA | NA | TRBJ1-3
CASKSSRTGGYTF | TGTGCCAGCAAGTCATCGAGGACCGGAGGCTACACCTTC | TRBV7-9 | many | NA | TRBJ1-2
CASSSTGQWGYEQYF | TGTGCCAGTAGTTCAACGGGACAGTGGGGCTACGAGCAGTACTTC | TRBV19 | few | TRBD1 | TRBJ2-7
CASSSLQDRGSYEQYF | TGTGCCAGCAGCTCTCTTCAGGACAGGGGCTCCTACGAGCAGTACTTC | TRBV6-1 | many | TRBD1 | TRBJ2-7
CASRTNTGIRGQHF | TGTGCCAGCAGGACGAATACAGGGATTAGGGGCCAGCATTTT | TRBV28 | many | NA | TRBJ1-5
CASSRSGTSSEQYF | TGTGCCAGCAGTCGTTCCGGGACTAGCTCCGAGCAGTACTTC | TRBV11-2 | NA | TRBD2 | TRBJ2-7
CASSATRTGDGNTIYF | TGTGCCAGCAGCGCGACGCGGACAGGGGACGGAAACACCATATATTTT | TRBV12-3/TRBV12-4 | many | TRBD1 | TRBJ1-3
CASSCGGDEGASRSQPQHF | TGTGCCAGCAGTTGTGGGGGAGACGAGGGGGCAAGTCGAAGTCAGCCCCAGCATTTT | TRBV25-1 | many | TRBD1 | TRBJ1-5
CASSLWGPDNSPLHF | TGCGCCAGCAGCTTGTGGGGGCCAGATAATTCACCCCTCCACTTT | TRBV5-1 | NA | NA | TRBJ1-6
CASSLAGALYEQYF | TGTGCCAGCAGCCTAGCGGGGGCACTCTACGAGCAGTACTTC | TRBV4-2 | many | TRBD2 | TRBJ2-7
CASSPPDRAGYTF | TGCGCCAGCAGCCCCCCGGACAGGGCTGGCTACACCTTC | TRBV5-1 | many | TRBD1 | TRBJ1-2
CSARDYARDREAKVQYF | TGCAGTGCTAGAGATTACGCTAGGGACAGGGAAGCGAAGGTTCAGTACTTC | TRBV20-1 | many | TRBD1 | TRBJ2-4
CASSYSIFSDTEAFF | TGTGCCAGCAGTTACTCGATCTTTAGTGACACTGAAGCTTTCTTT | TRBV6-5 | NA | NA | TRBJ1-1
CSVGLGDPTGELFF | TGCAGCGTGGGCCTCGGGGATCCCACCGGGGAGCTGTTTTTT | TRBV29-1 | few | NA | TRBJ2-2
CASSYGLGSDQPQHF | TGTGCCAGCAGTTACGGTTTAGGGTCGGATCAGCCCCAGCATTTT | TRBV6-5 | many | NA | TRBJ1-5
CASSYSRQQGGKNTEAFF | TGTGCCAGCAGTTACTCAAGACAGCAAGGAGGAAAGAACACTGAAGCTTTCTTT | TRBV6-2/TRBV6-3 | many | NA | TRBJ1-1
CASSQVRGGANVLTF | TGTGCCAGCAGCCAAGTTAGGGGTGGGGCCAACGTCCTGACTTTC | TRBV14 | few | NA | TRBJ2-6
CAGGKSYEQYF | TGTGCCGGCGGGAAGAGTTACGAGCAGTACTTC | TRBV6-1 | many | NA | TRBJ2-7
CASSLPPEYEQYF | TGTGCCAGCAGCTTACCCCCAGAGTACGAGCAGTACTTC | TRBV7-2 | many | NA | TRBJ2-7
CASSPRRASYEQYF | TGTGCCAGCAGCCCGAGACGGGCCTCCTACGAGCAGTACTTC | TRBV11-3 | many | NA | TRBJ2-7
CASRSSYRDSEAFF | TGTGCCAGCAGATCTTCTTACAGGGACTCTGAAGCTTTCTTT | TRBV7-9 | few | NA | TRBJ1-1
CASTRATGTLTDTQYF | TGTGCCAGTACCCGCGCGACAGGGACTCTCACAGATACGCAGTATTTT | TRBV19 | many | NA | TRBJ2-3
CASSLTRYTEAFF | TGTGCCAGCAGCCTAACGAGGTACACTGAAGCTTTCTTT | TRBV13 | many | NA | TRBJ1-1
CAIRTTGLLNYGYTF | TGTGCCATCCGAACAACAGGGCTCTTAAACTATGGCTACACCTTC | TRBV6-2/TRBV6-3 | many | NA | TRBJ1-2
CASSHLGGETQYF | TGTGCCAGCTCCCACTTGGGGGGGGAGACCCAGTACTTC | TRBV7-8 | many | TRBD2 | TRBJ2-5
CAIMGTLAYEQYF | TGTGCCATCATGGGGACGCTGGCCTACGAGCAGTACTTC | TRBV6-1 | many | NA | TRBJ2-7
CASSSPAGTGEYGYTF | TGTGCCAGCAGTTCTCCAGCCGGGACAGGGGAGTATGGCTACACCTTC | TRBV12-3/TRBV12-4 | many | TRBD1 | TRBJ1-2